A selection of T cell receptor beta chains follows, all from one sample in a study of cytomegalovirus exposure and HLA in healthy donors. Clones were sequenced by immunoSEQ multiplex PCR, and TCRdb holds only the in-frame ones, with some missing. This table holds approximately 180,000 clones, around 90% found once. The sample consisted of PBMCs. Receptors originate from a woman aged 18-35 years in good health and CMV-seronegative. CDR3s include the opening cysteine and the closing phenylalanine or tryptophan. A D gene is named only where the DNA matches it firmly. Not every row has a clone size; where given, it reads once, few, many or a size class.

J,D,V,size,DNA,CDR3
TRBJ1-4,NA,TRBV6-5,NA,TGTGCCAGCAGTTACCAACAGTCAAATGAAAAACTGTTTTTT,CASSYQQSNEKLFF
TRBJ2-2,NA,TRBV25-1,NA,TGTGCCAGCAGTCTGGGAGCGAACACCGGGGAGCTGTTTTTT,CASSLGANTGELFF
TRBJ2-7,TRBD2,TRBV7-6,few,TGTGCCAGCAGCTTAGGGGGGGAGGGATACGAGCAGTACTTC,CASSLGGEGYEQYF
TRBJ1-2,NA,TRBV9,NA,TGTGCCAGCAGCGTGGACAGAACTAACTATGGCTACACCTTC,CASSVDRTNYGYTF
TRBJ2-3,NA,TRBV5-4,NA,TGTGCCAGCAGCTTCGCGGGGCCAGATACGCAGTATTTT,CASSFAGPDTQYF
TRBJ1-2,NA,TRBV7-2,NA,TGTGCCAGCAGCTTATACATCGCTAACTATGGCTACACCTTC,CASSLYIANYGYTF
TRBJ2-2,TRBD1,TRBV7-2,NA,TGTGCCAGCAGCTCCCTAGGACAGGTCGGGGAGCTGTTTTTT,CASSSLGQVGELFF
TRBJ2-7,TRBD2,TRBV11-3,NA,TGTACCAGCAGCTCCGCGGGGGGGTACGAGCAGTACTTC,CTSSSAGGYEQYF
TRBJ2-7,NA,TRBV10-2,once,TGCGCCAGCTCCGAGACTAGGACTCTCGACGAGCAGTACTTC,CASSETRTLDEQYF
TRBJ2-3,NA,TRBV11-2,NA,TGTGCCAGCAGCTTAGGGACTTACACAGATACGCAGTATTTT,CASSLGTYTDTQYF
TRBJ2-5,TRBD1,TRBV6-1,NA,TGTGCCAGCAAACTAAACAGGGGTGGCCAAGAGACCCAGTACTTC,CASKLNRGGQETQYF
TRBJ2-1,TRBD2,TRBV4-2,NA,TGTGCCAGCAGCCCGGGATCGGGACTAGCGATGAATGAGCAGTTCTTC,CASSPGSGLAMNEQFF
TRBJ2-1,TRBD1,TRBV5-1,NA,TGCGCCAGCAGCTTAACAGGGGCTCTATACAATGAGCAGTTCTTC,CASSLTGALYNEQFF
TRBJ1-4,TRBD1,TRBV19,few,TGTGCCAGTAGTTTCTTAACCGGGACAGGGAACGAAAAACTGTTTTTT,CASSFLTGTGNEKLFF
TRBJ1-1,NA,TRBV6-5,few,TGTGCCAGCAGCCAGGACAGTTTCACTGAAGCTTTCTTT,CASSQDSFTEAFF
TRBJ2-5,TRBD1,TRBV2,NA,TGTGCCAGCAGTCTGACAGGGGAAGAGACCCAGTACTTC,CASSLTGEETQYF
TRBJ1-6,NA,TRBV7-6,NA,TGTGCCAGCAGCTTCCGGACAGACCCTAATTCACCCCTCCACTTT,CASSFRTDPNSPLHF
TRBJ1-2,NA,TRBV5-4,NA,TGTGCCAGCAGGCCCGGCGGGCCCGAGGGCTACACCTTC,CASRPGGPEGYTF
TRBJ2-1,NA,TRBV5-1,NA,TGCGCCAGCAGCTTGACGGGAACCAGTTATAATGAGCAGTTCTTC,CASSLTGTSYNEQFF
TRBJ2-1,TRBD2,TRBV6-5,NA,TGTGCCAGCAGCAAGACTAGCGGGGGGGCGAATGAGCAGTTCTTC,CASSKTSGGANEQFF
TRBJ2-7,TRBD1,TRBV15,few,TGTGCCACCAGCAAACCGGGACAGGGGTCCTTTTACGAGCAGTACTTC,CATSKPGQGSFYEQYF
TRBJ2-7,NA,TRBV9,NA,TGTGCCAGCAGCGTCGGAGCGCTCAACTCCTACGAGCAGTACTTC,CASSVGALNSYEQYF
TRBJ2-7,TRBD1,TRBV6-5,NA,TGTGCCAGCAGGAGGAGGACAGGGGAGTCCTACGAGCAGTACTTC,CASRRRTGESYEQYF
TRBJ2-1,NA,TRBV7-2,few,TGTGCCAGCAGCTTAGCCAGGGACAATGAGCAGTTCTTC,CASSLARDNEQFF
TRBJ1-6,TRBD1,TRBV6-5,NA,TGTGCCAGCAGCCTGGACAGGGGGGGTTCACCCCTCCACTTT,CASSLDRGGSPLHF
TRBJ2-1,TRBD2,TRBV7-6,NA,TGTGCCAGCAGCTTAGCCCCCCCAGCGGGGTATAACAATGAGCAGTTCTTC,CASSLAPPAGYNNEQFF
TRBJ1-1,TRBD1,TRBV25-1,NA,TGTGCCACTACAGGGGACCGATTTGGGAACACTGAAGCTTTCTTT,CATTGDRFGNTEAFF
TRBJ2-7,NA,TRBV15,NA,TGTGCCACCAGCAGAGATCCCACCTACGAGCAGTACTTC,CATSRDPTYEQYF
TRBJ1-1,TRBD1,TRBV18,NA,TGTGCCAGCTCACCTAATCCCGGACAGGCCCCGTGTGAAGCTTTCTTT,CASSPNPGQAPCEAFF
TRBJ1-3,NA,TRBV7-2,NA,TGTGCCAGCAGCTTAGAGGTCAGGGGTGGAAACACCATATATTTT,CASSLEVRGGNTIYF
TRBJ1-6,NA,TRBV5-1,few,TGCGCCAGCAGCGTATCACAGGGCCGAGGAGATTCACCCCTCCACTTT,CASSVSQGRGDSPLHF
TRBJ2-5,TRBD2,TRBV4-1,NA,TGCGCCAGCAGCTTAGCGGGGAGGGGCGGGGAGACCCAGTACTTC,CASSLAGRGGETQYF
TRBJ1-1,NA,TRBV19,NA,TGTGCCAGTAGTGTGGTGTCAGGAATTGAAGCTTTCTTT,CASSVVSGIEAFF
TRBJ2-5,NA,TRBV28,NA,TGTGCACATTCTCCCTCTCTGCAGACCCAGTACTTC,CAHSPSLQTQYF
TRBJ1-2,TRBD1,TRBV27,NA,TGTGCCAGCAGGTTAACCGGGACAGGGGGTTATGGCTACACCTTC,CASRLTGTGGYGYTF
TRBJ1-4,TRBD1,TRBV4-1,once,TGCGCCAGCAGCCCAGGGGACAGGTTCGCCTCAACTAATGAAAAACTGTTTTTT,CASSPGDRFASTNEKLFF
TRBJ2-7,TRBD2,TRBV25-1,NA,TGTGCCAGCAGCCAGACTAGCGGTGCCTACGAGCAGTACTTC,CASSQTSGAYEQYF
TRBJ1-2,TRBD1,TRBV4-1,NA,TGCGCCAGCAGCCAAGATGGGACAGCCTTTGGTGGCTACACCTTC,CASSQDGTAFGGYTF
TRBJ1-5,NA,TRBV28,NA,TGTGCCAGCCTTGGGGGGAATCAGCCCCAGCATTTT,CASLGGNQPQHF
TRBJ2-3,TRBD2,TRBV5-1,NA,TGCGCCAGCAGCTTATATGGCGGGAGGGAAGATACGCAGTATTTT,CASSLYGGREDTQYF
TRBJ2-1,TRBD2,TRBV11-3,NA,TGTGCCAGCAGCTTAGAAGGCGGGGGATTCTCCTACAATGAGCAGTTCTTC,CASSLEGGGFSYNEQFF